This record concerns one T cell receptor (beta chain) sequence. This clone was observed at least ten times. The target of this receptor is not known. Per-base quality was not reported, and no clone a single base away is much larger than it. Different DNA sequences within this sample yield the same CDR3. The collaborating institutions used their own protocols to collect whole blood in K2EDTA tubes. For TCRbeta analysis, collaborators shipped samples in one of three forms: frozen whole blood, isolated PBMCs, or DNA extracted from either of those sample types. CDR1 LNHDA and CDR2 SQIVND were looked up in the germline V gene (reference sequence). Counted from cysteine to phenylalanine, this CDR3 has 13 amino acids. Only the CDR3 region is kept as DNA, spanning 39 bases read in frame from base 1. Trimming costs V 3 bases and J 1 base, and their ends lie 4 bases apart. This specimen belongs to a study of blood T cell repertoires in COVID-19 (dated by TCRdb to about 2020). About the investigation overall: Samples from collaborators originated in the United States, Italy and Spain and spanned both the acute and convalescent phases of COVID-19. The material from the prospective study consisted of cDNA or gDNA derived from T cells, B-cell-depleted T cells, or PBMCs. The dataset comprised deeply sampled blood TCRbeta repertoires from subjects exposed to, actively infected with, or recovered from COVID-19. The repertoires were released in a freely available public database meant as a resource for research on the immune response to SARS-CoV-2. The samples were drawn from two sources: the first 160 participants of the ongoing ImmuneRACE study, and 1,000 to 1,500 subjects contributed by 6 global collaborators. The sample metadata nearly always contained a de-identified subject ID, COVID-19 status, age in years and sex. HLA class I and class II types, where available, came from metadata supplied by the sample provider rather than from assay-based typing. Study-wide findings and limitations: The quantity of clinical and demographic metadata differed by source and by participant and was supplied without curation.

TCRbeta CDR3 regions were amplified from genomic DNA using the immunoSEQ Assay, a bias-controlled multiplex PCR. The authors' pipeline ran thus. Within the assay, amplification of reference gene primers was used to estimate how many nucleated cells each sample contained. To quantify the absolute abundance of each unique TCRbeta CDR3 rearrangement, sequence reads were collapsed and filtered. Productive Simpson clonality was computed per sample as the square root of Simpson's diversity index over productive rearrangements. TCRdb obtained this table from immuneACCESS and retained in-frame rearrangements with V and J assigned. These tables miss some clones; where compared with another copy, unresolved V genes account for less than half of the shortfall, and the remainder is unexplained. V and J calls and clone size come straight from that table; D and trimming were deduced from the DNA. Counted in this sample were around 130,000 clones; about 80% of them appeared once. The ten largest account for around 17% of the sample.

This chain joins TRBV19 to TRBJ1-5; no D gene call is confident. The TCR was taken from a woman aged 50 to 60 with acute or convalescent COVID-19. The sample taken for sequencing was peripheral blood. CDR3 reads: CASSIQSNQPQHF. The DNA sequence is as follows: TGTGCCAGTAGTATCCAGAGCAATCAGCCCCAGCATTTT.